Shown below are 30 T cell receptor beta chains from a single sample sequenced in a study of identical twins. TCRdb analysed the 5' RACE reads with MiXCR anew, one entry per CDR3 protein. Of a few hundred thousand distinct CDR3 sequences listed, more than 9% are singletons. The same data also went into a second study, on yellow fever vaccine responses in identical twins.

Sample: PBMCs. These receptors were taken from a woman aged 18 to 35 in good health.

This clonotype was found many times. The chain recombines TRBV12-3 or TRBV12-4 with TRBJ2-7, with 7 bases that match TRBD1. Trimming removed 5 bases from V and 5 bases from J; junction bases left unmatched: 6. The CDR3 consists of 13 residues. CDR3 sequence reads: CASSQTGVDEQYF. DNA for the CDR3: TGTGCCAGCAGTCAAACAGGGGTTGACGAGCAGTACTTC.

This clonotype showed up just a few times. This chain links TRBV6-1 with TRBJ2-1; 9 bases match TRBD2. J lost 5 bases, V lost 8 bases, and 13 bases had no gene match. CDR3 length equals 16 residues. Germline-derived CDR1 and CDR2 are MNHNS and SASEGT. In DNA, the CDR3 is TGTGCCAGCGATCTTACAAGCGGGGGGAAGGACAATGAGCAGTTCTTC. Translating it yields CASDLTSGGKDNEQFF.

Concerning this clonotype itself: A single base separates this from a much larger clone, so it may be a read error. The chain uses TRBV10-3 and TRBJ2-2, with a weak D call TRBD1 (5 bases). This CDR3 comprises 14 residues. Germline V CDR1 and CDR2: ENHRY, SYGVKD. V lost 10 bases, J lost 6 bases, and 18 bases lay in between. The CDR3 spells CANGGASIAGELFF. The CDR3 DNA reads as TGTGCCAACGGTGGGGCATCAATCGCCGGGGAGCTGTTTTTT.

The chain joins TRBV30 to TRBJ2-5, with a tentative D call TRBD2 (6 bases). CDR1 is GTSNPN and CDR2 is SVGIG in the germline V gene (reference sequence). Trimming cost V 5 bases and J 7 bases, with 14 bases left between them. The CDR3 is 12 amino acids. The chain's CDR3 is CAWLTGVRTQYF. CDR3 coding DNA: TGTGCCTGGCTTACGGGAGTACGGACCCAGTACTTC.

This rearrangement joins TRBV9 to TRBJ2-7; 7 bases fit TRBD2. Germline CDR1 SGDLS, CDR2 YYNGEE. CDR3 length equals 14 residues. V lost 4 bases and J lost 6; bases outside the gene matches: 10. The CDR3 sequence: CASSPSSRTSEQYF. The CDR3 DNA follows: TGTGCCAGCAGCCCCAGTAGCCGGACTAGCGAGCAGTACTTC.

This clonotype was found a few times. V is TRBV9 and J is TRBJ2-1, with D unclear. CDR1 is SGDLS, CDR2 YYNGEE, per germline. Trimming took 6 bases from V and 4 from J, leaving 14 bases between them. The CDR3 sequence is 14 residues long. The CDR3 DNA follows: TGTGCCAGCACGAAAACCCTAGGGTACAATGAGCAGTTCTTC. Translation: CASTKTLGYNEQFF.

This chain connects TRBV2 to TRBJ2-5, with TRBD2 as a possible D gene (6 bases). Trimming stripped 6 bases from V and 10 bases from J, with 15 bases between. Per germline, CDR1 SNHLY and CDR2 FYNNEI. The CDR3 loop spans 12 amino acids. CDR3 sequence: CASSLNRERQYF. The CDR3 DNA is TGTGCCAGCAGCTTAAACCGGGAGCGCCAGTACTTC.

The V call is TRBV6-5, the J call TRBJ1-1; D may be TRBD1 (5 bases). CDR1 is MNHEY and CDR2 is SVGAGI in the germline V gene. This CDR3 is 14 amino acids long. V was pared by 2 bases and J by 6 bases, with 13 bases between. The CDR3 protein is CASSYLGGDAEAFF. CDR3 nucleotide sequence: TGTGCCAGCAGTTACCTGGGAGGGGATGCTGAAGCTTTCTTT.

This clonotype was observed at least ten times. The rearrangement uses TRBV10-3 and TRBJ2-3; possibly TRBD1 or TRBD2 for D (5 bases each). Between the trimmed V and J ends, which lost 6 bases and 2 bases, there was a span of 12 bases. This CDR3 is built from 14 residues. CDR1 and CDR2 (germline): ENHRY, SYGVKD. The CDR3 protein is CAIRKLGPTDTQYF. The CDR3 nucleotides are TGTGCCATCAGGAAGCTGGGACCCACAGATACGCAGTATTTT.

V gene TRBV20-1 combines with J gene TRBJ2-7, with D tentatively TRBD1 (6 bases). Trimming stripped 0 bases from V and 1 base from J, with 10 bases between. The CDR3 spans 14 residues. Looked up from germline, CDR1 is DFQATT and CDR2 is SNEGSKA (reference sequence). The chain's CDR3 is CSARDQTGSYEQYF. The CDR3 region has the DNA TGCAGTGCTAGAGATCAAACAGGGTCCTACGAGCAGTACTTC.

This clonotype was observed at least ten times. The chain has TRBV10-3 and TRBJ2-2; 8 bases are shared with TRBD2. From germline, CDR1 is ENHRY and CDR2 SYGVKD. V lost 4 bases and J lost 1; bases outside the gene matches: 5. The CDR3 runs to 16 residues. The CDR3 reads CAISASAGGNTGELFF. The DNA of the CDR3 is TGTGCCATCAGTGCCTCGGCGGGAGGGAACACCGGGGAGCTGTTTTTT.

The V gene is TRBV30, the J gene TRBJ2-1; D gene unclear. The V and J ends lost 6 bases and 7 bases respectively, with 16 bases between them. Germline values: CDR1 GTSNPN, CDR2 SVGIG (reference sequence). The length of the CDR3 is 13 residues. The CDR3 region has the DNA TGTGCCTGCCCGTCTGTAGGACGGAATGAGCAGTTCTTC. It codes for CACPSVGRNEQFF.

This clonotype came up once. The CDR3 here is CASRDPGTTAQYF. The DNA for the CDR3 is TGTGCCAGCAGAGACCCCGGGACAACCGCCCAGTACTTC. The rearrangement links TRBV28 to TRBJ2-5, with a tentative D call TRBD1 (6 bases). CDR1 and CDR2 (germline): MDHEN, SYDVKM. V dropped 6 bases and J dropped 9 bases, with 17 bases sitting between them. The CDR3 covers 13 residues.

This clonotype was picked up many times. The V and J genes are TRBV5-1 and TRBJ2-7; 9 bases map to TRBD1. V lost 2 bases to trimming and J lost 6 bases; unmatched junction nucleotides: 9. The CDR3 has 15 residues. Germline V lookup: CDR1 SGHRS, CDR2 YFSETQ. DNA for the CDR3: TGCGCCAGCAGCTTTCCAACCGGGACAGGGAGCGAGCAGTACTTC. Protein product: CASSFPTGTGSEQYF.

This clonotype was seen repeatedly, ten times or more. This sequence joins TRBV5-1 and TRBJ2-7; D is possibly TRBD2 (6 bases). V was clipped by 4 bases and J by 1 base, with 12 bases between them. CDR1 SGHRS and CDR2 YFSETQ come from the germline V gene. This CDR3 has 14 amino acids. CDR3 loop: CASSPETSSYEQYF. CDR3 coding DNA: TGCGCCAGCAGCCCCGAGACTAGTTCCTACGAGCAGTACTTC. The variable domain in full, with the rest retrieved from reference TRBV5-1 and TRBJ2-7, is KAGVTQTPRYLIKTRGQQVTLSCSPISGHRSVSWYQQTPGQGLQFLFEYFSETQRNKGNFPGRFSGRQFSNSRSEMNVSTLELGDSALYLCASSPETSSYEQYFGPGTRLTVT.

Many counts were recorded for this clonotype. J is TRBJ2-1 and V is TRBV3-1; perhaps TRBD2 as D (6 bases). This CDR3 spans 15 amino acids. CDR1 and CDR2 from the germline V gene are LGHDT and YNNKEL (reference sequence). Trimming pared 0 bases from V and 9 bases from J, leaving 15 bases between. The CDR3 spells CASSQDLGRRGEQFF. The DNA for the CDR3 is TGTGCCAGCAGCCAAGATCTCGGGAGACGGGGTGAGCAGTTCTTC.

This clonotype appeared a few times. This sequence joins TRBV28 and TRBJ2-7; 7 nucleotides align to TRBD1. From germline, CDR1 is MDHEN and CDR2 SYDVKM. There are 13 residues in the CDR3. V shed 8 bases, J shed 1 base, and the junction held 5 bases outside the gene matches. The CDR3 DNA sequence: TGTGCCAGCCTAAGACAGGGTTCCTACGAGCAGTACTTC. Residues: CASLRQGSYEQYF.

This clonotype appeared a few times. The chain recombines TRBV6-1 with TRBJ2-7; possibly TRBD1 or TRBD2 for D (5 bases each). Germline V gives CDR1 MNHNS, CDR2 SASEGT. With 6 bases removed from V and 0 bases from J, the gap between germline ends came to 15 bases. CDR3 length equals 15 residues. This CDR3 reads CASSTRDHSSYEQYF. DNA of the CDR3: TGTGCCAGCAGCACCCGGGACCACAGCTCCTACGAGCAGTACTTC.

The chain carries TRBV5-1 and TRBJ1-5; D uncertain. Germline loops: CDR1 SGHRS, CDR2 YFSETQ. Trimming pared 0 bases from V and 4 bases from J, leaving 20 bases between. The CDR3 has 18 residues. The CDR3 nucleotides are TGCGCCAGCAGCTTGGTGCCAGGTGGGGAGGGAGTAAATCAGCCCCAGCATTTT. Translation: CASSLVPGGEGVNQPQHF.

DNA of the CDR3: TGTGCTAGTGGTTTGGTACAGGGTTTGACCGGGGAGCTGTTTTTT. Its protein is CASGLVQGLTGELFF. This chain joins TRBV12-5 and TRBJ2-2; the D gene is possibly TRBD1 (6 bases). The CDR3 has 15 residues. V lost 0 bases, J lost 5 bases, and 10 bases lay in between. Germline CDR1 and CDR2: LGHNT and FRNRAP. Filled out from reference TRBV12-5 and TRBJ2-2, the complete variable domain reads DARVTQTPRHKVTEMGQEVTMRCQPILGHNTVFWYRQTMMQGLELLAYFRNRAPLDDSGMPKDRFSAEMPDATLATLKIQPSEPRDSAVYFCASGLVQGLTGELFFGEGSRLTVL.

The genes are TRBV5-1 and TRBJ1-1; tentative D call: TRBD1 (6 bases). CDR1 is SGHRS, CDR2 YFSETQ, per germline. CDR3 length: 14 amino acids. The V end was cut by 5 bases, the J end by 1 base, with 12 bases between. DNA for the CDR3: TGCGCCAGCAGGTTCGGGACATCGAACACTGAAGCTTTCTTT. Translating gives CASRFGTSNTEAFF.

In its sample, this clonotype was seen many times. This chain connects TRBV7-6 to TRBJ2-3, with 7 bases identical to TRBD1. This CDR3 contains 15 residues. The V gene end was trimmed by 8 bases and the J gene end by 0 bases; junction bases not matched to a gene: 8. Germline CDR1 SGHVS, CDR2 FNYEAQ. As DNA, the CDR3 is TGTGCCAGCTCCGGGGAAGGGGGCAGCACAGATACGCAGTATTTT. Translated: CASSGEGGSTDTQYF.

This clonotype was recorded many times. The chain combines TRBV20-1 with TRBJ1-4; unclear D gene. V shed 3 bases and J shed 4 bases, with 12 bases lying between them. Germline V gives CDR1 DFQATT, CDR2 SNEGSKA (reference sequence). This CDR3 has 14 residues. CDR3 in DNA: TGCAGTGCTAGTTCTGGACTGAATAATGAAAAACTGTTTTTT. Translated: CSASSGLNNEKLFF.

The chain links TRBV12-3 or TRBV12-4 to TRBJ1-1, with D possibly being TRBD1 (5 bases). V shed 5 bases and J shed 1 base, with 14 bases lying between them. CDR3 length: 15 residues. CDR3 sequence: CASSSRDSKNTEAFF. The CDR3, as DNA: TGTGCCAGCAGTAGCCGGGACTCAAAGAACACTGAAGCTTTCTTT.

Many counts were recorded for this clonotype. The V and J genes are TRBV9 and TRBJ2-3; D not certain. V lost 0 bases and J lost 3, with 5 bases in between. The CDR3 loop spans 13 amino acids. CDR1 is SGDLS, CDR2 YYNGEE, per germline. The CDR3 DNA follows: TGTGCCAGCAGCGTAGACGGGACAGATACGCAGTATTTT. Amino acids: CASSVDGTDTQYF.

This clonotype has at least ten counts. J is TRBJ2-5 and V is TRBV9, with 14 bases fitting TRBD2. V was clipped by 4 bases and J by 4 bases; unmatched bases: 6. The CDR3 runs 16 residues. Germline V lookup: CDR1 SGDLS, CDR2 YYNGEE. CDR3 loop: CASSLGLAGGRETQYF. The CDR3 nucleotides are TGTGCCAGCAGCCTTGGACTAGCGGGAGGTCGAGAGACCCAGTACTTC.

This clonotype was recorded a few times. The chain carries TRBV11-3 and TRBJ1-2, with TRBD1 as a possible D gene (5 bases). This CDR3 region has 16 residues. V lost 0 bases to trimming and J lost 3 bases, with 14 bases between them. From germline, CDR1 is SGHNT and CDR2 YENEEA. This chain's CDR3 is CASSLEGRGIDYGYTF. CDR3 bases: TGTGCCAGCAGCTTAGAAGGGAGGGGAATCGACTATGGCTACACCTTC.

This clonotype was picked up a small number of times. The chain uses TRBV7-9 and TRBJ2-7; 7 nucleotides match TRBD2. The CDR3 is 15 residues long. Germline assignment: CDR1 SEHNR and CDR2 FQNEAQ (reference sequence). The V and J ends lost 5 bases and 4 bases, in that order; junction bases with no gene match: 11. CDR3 loop: CASSPPSGSVYEQYF. Written as DNA, the CDR3 is TGTGCCAGCAGCCCACCTAGCGGTTCTGTGTACGAGCAGTACTTC. The full variable domain, completed using reference TRBV7-9 and TRBJ2-7, is DTGVSQNPRHKITKRGQNVTFRCDPISEHNRLYWYRQTLGQGPEFLTYFQNEAQLEKSRLLSDRFSAERPKGSFSTLEIQRTEQGDSAMYLCASSPPSGSVYEQYFGPGTRLTVT.

CDR3 region: CASSYPQGQTFF. CDR3 bases: TGTGCCAGCAGTTACCCCCAGGGCCAAACTTTCTTT. The J gene is TRBJ1-1, the V gene TRBV6-2 or TRBV6-3; D is perhaps TRBD1 (5 bases). Deletions cut 2 bases from V and 12 bases from J, with 13 bases between. Germline loops: CDR1 MNHEY, CDR2 SVGEGT. CDR3 length: 12 amino acids.

This clonotype has ten or more counts. The J gene is TRBJ2-3, the V gene TRBV5-1, with 7 nucleotides matching TRBD2. The CDR3 has 17 amino acids. Trimming at V came to 2 bases and at J to 8 bases, leaving 17 bases not matched to a gene. Germline V gene lookup returns CDR1 SGHRS and CDR2 YFSETQ. CDR3 nucleotide sequence: TGCGCCAGCAGCTTTTGGGGTCTAGCGGAGAAGGTGGTTACGCAGTATTTT. Its protein product is CASSFWGLAEKVVTQYF.